This TCR delta chain was identified during a study of γδ T cells in repeated Plasmodium falciparum infection. Across the study: Donors were malaria-exposed Malian children or age- and gender-matched Australian children. Each infection was followed by sampling at 21 days, plus baseline and some pre-infection draws.

At least ten counts were recorded for this clone. This may be a read error: a much more frequent sequence differs by one nucleotide. Other nucleotide sequences from this sample produce the same CDR3. TCRdb re-identified clones in the multiplex PCR reads via CATT. This sample has about 93,000 delta-chain clones, with less than 1% found just once. Sequencing was carried out using gamma-delta T cells from blood. This TCR derives from a pool of human donors (malaria-infected and uninfected, not separated).

The CDR3 region has the DNA TGTGCTCTTGGGGAAATCGGCCTTCCTACGAAGCATACTGGGGGATTCCTATACACCGATAAACTCATCTTT. Residues: CALGEIGLPTKHTGGFLYTDKLIF. This chain joins TRDV1 and TRDJ1, with D possibly being TRDD3 (10 bases). Assignment of the J gene here rests on matching the DNA to germline, because TCRdb gives none. V shed 2 bases and J shed 0 bases, with 37 bases lying between them. The CDR3 covers 24 residues. The V gene's germline CDR1 is TSWWSYY and CDR2 QGS.